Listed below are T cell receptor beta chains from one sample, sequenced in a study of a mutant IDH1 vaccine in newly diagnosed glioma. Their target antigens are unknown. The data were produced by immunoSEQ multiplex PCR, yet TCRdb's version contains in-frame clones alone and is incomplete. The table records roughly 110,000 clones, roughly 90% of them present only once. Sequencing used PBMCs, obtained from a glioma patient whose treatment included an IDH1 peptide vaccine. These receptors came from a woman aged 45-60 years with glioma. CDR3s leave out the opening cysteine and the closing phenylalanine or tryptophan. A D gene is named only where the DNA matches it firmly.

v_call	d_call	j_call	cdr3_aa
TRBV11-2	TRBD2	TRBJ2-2	ASSFGTSGFPGELF
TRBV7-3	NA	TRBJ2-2	ASSSNTGELF
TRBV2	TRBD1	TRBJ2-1	ASSDEGAGYNEQF
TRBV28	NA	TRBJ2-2	ASSPSSRQPGELF
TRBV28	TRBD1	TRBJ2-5	ASSSGQQETQY
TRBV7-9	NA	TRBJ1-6	ASSLDGRGSLH
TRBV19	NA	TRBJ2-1	ASSITPTSSYNEQF
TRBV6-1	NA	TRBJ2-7	ASSDGQTYEQY
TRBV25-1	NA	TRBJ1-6	ASSQPGKGLNSPLH
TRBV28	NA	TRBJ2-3	ASGMEGPTDTQY
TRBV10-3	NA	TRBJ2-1	AISGTLHNEQF
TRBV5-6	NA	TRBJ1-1	ASSLVGGAMNTEAF
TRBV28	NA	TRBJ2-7	ASSAPRSYEQY
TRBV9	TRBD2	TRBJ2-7	ASSPVSGRGEQY
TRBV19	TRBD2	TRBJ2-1	ASSIVGTSNEQF
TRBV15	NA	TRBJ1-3	ATSMGRGEGDTIY
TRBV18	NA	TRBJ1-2	ASSPPTLRSNYGYT
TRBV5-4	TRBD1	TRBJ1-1	ASSNRDRVNTEAF
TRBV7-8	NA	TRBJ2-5	ASSLVLERGETQY
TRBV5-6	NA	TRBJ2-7	ASSLTSYEQY
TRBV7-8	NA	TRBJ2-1	ASSLERSSYNEQF
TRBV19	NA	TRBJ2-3	ASSTRTARRPTDTQY
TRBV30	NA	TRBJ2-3	AWSVLRTVVTDTQY
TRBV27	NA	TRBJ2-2	ASSWGANTGELF
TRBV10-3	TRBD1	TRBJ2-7	AIRGQVYEQY
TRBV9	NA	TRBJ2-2	ASNSQGNTGELF
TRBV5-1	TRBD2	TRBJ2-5	ASSSGPGLAGGQTQY
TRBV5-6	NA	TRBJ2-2	ASSRWSSGELF
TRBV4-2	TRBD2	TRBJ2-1	ASSQTSGTYNEQF
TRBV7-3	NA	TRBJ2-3	ASSLLGSTDTQY
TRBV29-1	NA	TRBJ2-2	SVGGMADTGELF